The rows below give T cell receptor beta chains drawn from one sample of a study of cytomegalovirus exposure and HLA in healthy donors. Produced via immunoSEQ multiplex PCR; TCRdb's table is partial and in-frame only. In the table there are about 140,000 clones, around 80% of which are singletons. Sequencing used PBMCs. These receptors all come from a female donor in good health and CMV-seronegative. CDR3s include the opening cysteine and the closing phenylalanine or tryptophan. Fields, in order: V gene, D gene, clone size, J gene, CDR3 length, CDR3 DNA, CDR3 protein. D genes are given only for firm matches. The size of a clone is reported for some rows only, either as once, few or many, or as a class for expanded clones.

TRBV6-6	TRBD1	.	TRBJ1-1	16	TGTGCCAGCAGCGGCTTGGACAGGGGGCGGGAAGCTGAAGCTTTCTTT	CASSGLDRGREAEAFF
TRBV4-1	TRBD2	few	TRBJ2-3	16	TGCGCCAGCAGCCTCAATAGCGGGATCGTTGGAGATACGCAGTATTTT	CASSLNSGIVGDTQYF
TRBV27	TRBD2	.	TRBJ2-5	16	TGTGCCAGCAGTCCGGAAGCGGGAGGGCCTTTGGGGACCCAGTACTTC	CASSPEAGGPLGTQYF
TRBV30	TRBD1	.	TRBJ1-5	14	TGTGCCTGGAGCCTGGCGACAGGGGACCAGCCCCAGCATTTT	CAWSLATGDQPQHF
TRBV28	.	.	TRBJ1-2	12	TGTGCCAGCAGTCTTTCCGTCTATGGCTACACCTTC	CASSLSVYGYTF
TRBV7-8	.	.	TRBJ2-5	14	TGTGCCAGCAGCCTTAGGAGGGACTGGGAGACCCAGTACTTC	CASSLRRDWETQYF
TRBV28	TRBD2	.	TRBJ2-7	15	TGTGCCAGCAGAGAAGGGACTAGCGGGAGCTACGAGCAGTACTTC	CASREGTSGSYEQYF
TRBV10-3	TRBD1	.	TRBJ1-2	17	TGTGCCATCAGGCCCCGAGACAGGGGGCTAGCTAACTATGGCTACACCTTC	CAIRPRDRGLANYGYTF
TRBV5-1	.	.	TRBJ2-2	14	TGCGCCAGCAGCTCGCTAGGGGCCACCGGGGAGCTGTTTTTT	CASSSLGATGELFF
TRBV5-1	TRBD2	.	TRBJ2-2	17	TGCGCCAGCAGCTCGCCGGGACTAGCGACGAACACCGGGGAGCTGTTTTTT	CASSSPGLATNTGELFF
TRBV6-5	.	.	TRBJ2-7	16	TGTGCCAGCAGTTACGGTACGACAGGAGGTTCCTACGAGCAGTACTTC	CASSYGTTGGSYEQYF
TRBV5-1	.	.	TRBJ2-2	12	TGCGCCAGCAGCGAGCTCACCGGGGAGCTGTTTTTT	CASSELTGELFF
TRBV5-1	.	.	TRBJ2-3	17	TGCGCCAGCAGCTTGGGAAGGGGGCGGGAAGGCACAGATACGCAGTATTTT	CASSLGRGREGTDTQYF
TRBV4-2	.	.	TRBJ1-1	15	TGTGCCAGCAGCCAAGCAAGGGAGGTGAACACTGAAGCTTTCTTT	CASSQAREVNTEAFF
TRBV11-2	.	.	TRBJ2-1	13	TGTGCCAGCAGCTGGGGGGGCGGAAATGAGCAGTTCTTC	CASSWGGGNEQFF
TRBV27	TRBD1	.	TRBJ1-2	14	TGTGCCAGCAGTAGACGGGACAGGGACTATGGCTACACCTTC	CASSRRDRDYGYTF
TRBV15	TRBD2	.	TRBJ2-1	14	TGTGCCACCAGCAGAGGGACTAGCTACAATGAGCAGTTCTTC	CATSRGTSYNEQFF
TRBV15	TRBD1	.	TRBJ1-4	15	TGTGCCACCAGCACAAACAGGGGAGGCAATGAAAAACTGTTTTTT	CATSTNRGGNEKLFF
TRBV27	.	.	TRBJ1-5	14	TGTGCCAGCAGTTTACAGGCCCCCAATCAGCCCCAGCATTTT	CASSLQAPNQPQHF
TRBV5-1	.	.	TRBJ2-1	15	TGCGCCAGCAGCGACGGGACTCAAAGGTCCAGAGAGCAGTTCTTC	CASSDGTQRSREQFF
TRBV4-3	.	.	TRBJ2-7	14	TGCGCCAGCAGCCAAGGGTATAGCTCCTACGAGCAGTACTTC	CASSQGYSSYEQYF
TRBV5-8	.	.	TRBJ1-3	15	TGTGCCAGCAGCTTAATCGACTACTCTGGAAACACCATATATTTT	CASSLIDYSGNTIYF
TRBV5-4	TRBD2	.	TRBJ2-1	17	TGTGCCAGCAGCTTGGCCAGAAGCGGGGATTCCTACAATGAGCAGTTCTTC	CASSLARSGDSYNEQFF
TRBV15	.	.	TRBJ1-2	15	TGTGCCACCAGCAGAGATCGAGGCAGCTACTATGGCTACACCTTC	CATSRDRGSYYGYTF
TRBV2	TRBD2	.	TRBJ2-7	16	TGTGCCAGCAGTGGGACTAGCGGGGGGACCATCTACGAGCAGTACTTC	CASSGTSGGTIYEQYF
TRBV5-1	.	.	TRBJ2-1	15	TGCGCCAGCAGCTTGGAAGCGGACCGATACAATGAGCAGTTCTTC	CASSLEADRYNEQFF
TRBV7-9	.	.	TRBJ1-1	11	TGTGCCAGCAGCTCGAGTGGGGCGGCTTTCTTT	CASSSSGAAFF
TRBV28	.	once	TRBJ2-4	14	TGTGCCAGCAGGGGGGGTCCGGCCAAAAACATTCAGTACTTC	CASRGGPAKNIQYF
TRBV18	.	.	TRBJ1-5	16	TGTGCCAGCTCACCTGCGGGGCAGGCTAGCAATCAGCCCCAGCATTTT	CASSPAGQASNQPQHF
TRBV19	.	.	TRBJ1-2	13	TGTGCCAGCGCGCCCACTACTAACTATGGCTACACCTTC	CASAPTTNYGYTF
TRBV6-6	TRBD1	.	TRBJ2-1	15	TGTGCCAGCAGTTACTACCACAGGGGCTACAATGAGCAGTTCTTC	CASSYYHRGYNEQFF
TRBV30	TRBD2	few	TRBJ2-5	15	TGTGCCTGGAGTGTATATGGGGGGGTAGGAGAGACCCAGTACTTC	CAWSVYGGVGETQYF
TRBV10-3	TRBD2	.	TRBJ2-1	18	TGTGCCATCAGTGATAGGGGGACTAGCGGGAGGGTGTACAATGAGCAGTTCTTC	CAISDRGTSGRVYNEQFF
TRBV2	TRBD1	.	TRBJ2-7	15	TGTGCCAGCAGTGCGCGGACAGGGGTGACGGGGGAGCAGTACTTC	CASSARTGVTGEQYF
TRBV4-2	.	.	TRBJ1-6	15	TGTGCCAGCAGCCAAGATGGGTTTGGGGCCTCACCCCTCCACTTT	CASSQDGFGASPLHF
TRBV15	.	.	TRBJ1-2	18	TGTGCCACCAGCAGAGACACCCATGAAGGGGGAACCAACTATGGCTACACCTTC	CATSRDTHEGGTNYGYTF
TRBV5-6	TRBD2	.	TRBJ2-3	18	TGTGCCAGCAGCTCAACGAAGCGGGGGGGCCGGGGCACAGATACGCAGTATTTT	CASSSTKRGGRGTDTQYF
TRBV5-1	TRBD1	.	TRBJ1-1	16	TGCGCCAGCAGCTTCGGGACAGGGGTCCTGAACACTGAAGCTTTCTTT	CASSFGTGVLNTEAFF
TRBV5-1	TRBD1	few	TRBJ1-1	13	TGTGCCAGCAGTGGGGACAGGACTACTGAAGCTTTCTTT	CASSGDRTTEAFF
TRBV11-2	TRBD2	once	TRBJ2-1	14	TGTGCCAGCAGCTTAGAGCGACTAGCGGGAGAGCAGTTCTTC	CASSLERLAGEQFF
TRBV5-6	.	.	TRBJ2-7	16	TGTGCCAGCAGCTTGGGGGCACAGACGAGAGTCTACGAGCAGTACTTC	CASSLGAQTRVYEQYF
TRBV30	TRBD1	.	TRBJ1-1	18	TGTGCCTGGGACAGGGGGCGAGGTTTCCGTTCCGCCGGTGGCCAAGCTTTCTTT	CAWDRGRGFRSAGGQAFF
TRBV6-6	.	.	TRBJ2-1	15	TGTGCCAGCAGTTTAGCGGAGAGCCCCTACAATGAGCAGTTCTTC	CASSLAESPYNEQFF
TRBV4-3	.	few	TRBJ1-6	16	TGCGCCAGCAGCCAAGATATCGTTAACAGTAATTCACCCCTCCACTTT	CASSQDIVNSNSPLHF